This T cell receptor beta chain comes out of a study of blood T cell repertoires in COVID-19 (TCRdb year 2020). About the study as a whole: The collaborator samples originated in the United States, Italy and Spain and spanned the acute and convalescent phases of COVID-19. A freely available public database, intended as a resource for researchers studying the immune response to SARS-CoV-2, is where the repertoires were released. Subjects who had been exposed to COVID-19, were actively infected with it, or had recovered from it provided the deeply sampled blood TCRbeta repertoires that made up the dataset. Samples were obtained from the ongoing ImmuneRACE study (first 160 participants) and from over 1,000 subjects provided by 6 global collaborators. The prospective study material was composed of cDNA or gDNA derived from T cells, B-cell-depleted T cells, or PBMCs. Where available, HLA class I and class II types were taken from metadata supplied by the sample provider and were not determined by assay-based typing. A de-identified subject ID, COVID-19 status, age in years and sex were almost always included in the sample metadata.

From its cysteine to its phenylalanine, the CDR3 spans 13 amino acids. Kept here is only the CDR3 DNA, which spans 39 bases and is read in frame from base 1. CDR1 and CDR2 were assigned from the germline V gene as MDHEN and SYDVKM. Trimmed from V: 7 bases; trimmed from J: 1 base; junction bases lacking a gene match: 3. Notes on this clone: The antigen it binds to is not known. Base qualities are not recorded, but no much larger clone differs from it by a single base.

Whole blood was collected in K2EDTA tubes by collaborating institutions according to the institutions' own protocols. For TCRbeta analysis, collaborator samples were shipped as frozen whole blood, as isolated PBMCs, or as DNA extracted from either sample type. TCRbeta CDR3 regions were amplified from genomic DNA using the immunoSEQ Assay, a bias-controlled multiplex PCR. The paper's data handling went like this. The number of nucleated cells in each sample was estimated from the amplification of reference gene primers within the assay. To quantify the absolute abundance of each unique TCRbeta CDR3 rearrangement, sequence reads were collapsed and filtered. Productive Simpson clonality was computed per sample as the square root of Simpson's diversity index over productive rearrangements. The clones in this table, taken by TCRdb from immuneACCESS, are in-frame only. Not every clone is retained; where verified, under half of the shortfall comes from an unresolved V gene, and the cause of the rest is unknown. D and trimming come from the DNA, and the V and J calls and clone size come from that table. The sample table lists 95,000 to 150,000 clones, roughly 83% of them with a count of one. Around 4.1% of the sample is held by the ten biggest clonotypes.

What the authors observed across the whole study: The amount of clinical and demographic metadata varied by source and participant and was provided uncurated.

Sequencing was done on a sample of peripheral blood. This receptor chain uses TRBV28 and TRBJ2-7; 8 junctional bases match TRBD1. The clonotype comes from a woman aged 80 or over with acute or convalescent COVID-19. Here the CDR3 is given as CASKTGGSYEQYF. The bases are TGTGCCAGCAAAACAGGGGGGTCCTACGAGCAGTACTTC.